What follows is one T cell receptor (beta chain) and its context. No antigen is known for it. Trimming pared 5 bases from V and 3 bases from J, leaving 11 bases between. The length of the CDR3 is 15 residues. The germline V gene has CDR1 SGHVS and CDR2 FNYEAQ. Time point reported: pre-sensitization, week 0. Treatment indicated: therapeutic diphenylcyclopropenone sensitization with weekly scalp DPC. The data stem from a study of human T cells and chemical hapten exposure. The study, taken as a whole, reports: Controls had significantly fewer large CDR3 similarity clusters than were formed by expanded TCRs.

Unique molecular identifiers were attached to individual cDNA molecules within the library. TCRdb ran MiXCR on the RACE reads and lists one entry per CDR3 protein. The table records over 300,000 distinct CDR3 sequences, roughly 5% of them present only once. The source is a woman in her forties or fifties with alopecia areata. Some clones in this sample may be carry-over from other donors' samples. The starting material was whole blood, obtained in connection with sensitization to the hapten diphenylcyclopropenone (DPC). V and J are TRBV7-6 and TRBJ2-6; D ambiguous. DNA of the CDR3: TGTGCCAGCAGCATGACGGATCTTGGGGCCAACGTCCTGACTTTC. Amino acids: CASSMTDLGANVLTF.